Shown below are 28 T cell receptor beta chains from a single sample sequenced in a study of early T cells in non-severe SARS-CoV-2 infection. TCRdb re-called the 5' RACE reads with MiXCR, one entry per CDR3 protein. The profile covers 70,000 to 85,000 distinct CDR3 sequences, with approximately 5% appearing a single time and under 7.5% taken by the ten largest. The specimen was whole blood, collected at baseline. These receptors came from an adult who was a healthcare worker with PCR-confirmed SARS-CoV-2 infection or an uninfected control (not recorded which).

The chain uses TRBV12-3 or TRBV12-4 and TRBJ1-2, with D perhaps matching TRBD1 (5 bases). The CDR3 consists of 14 residues. V shed 3 bases and J shed 6 bases, with 14 bases lying between them. CDR3 residues: CASSLRDGFHGYTF. CDR3 nucleotides: TGTGCCAGCAGTTTGAGGGACGGGTTTCATGGCTACACCTTC.

At least ten counts were recorded for this clonotype. The chain employs TRBV5-5 and TRBJ1-5, with D possibly being TRBD1 (6 bases). Trimming stripped 5 bases from V and 2 bases from J, with 11 bases between. Germline assignment: CDR1 SGHKS and CDR2 YYEKEE (reference sequence). This CDR3 spans 14 amino acids. For the CDR3, the DNA is TGTGCCAGCAGTCAGGGGTACGGCAATCAGCCCCAGCATTTT. It specifies CASSQGYGNQPQHF.

The chain couples TRBV5-1 to TRBJ2-7; 7 bases are a match to TRBD1. Germline V gene lookup returns CDR1 SGHRS and CDR2 YFSETQ. V shed 4 bases, J shed 4 bases, and the junction held 8 bases outside the gene matches. The CDR3 length is 14 residues. The CDR3 nucleotides read TGCGCCAGCAGCCTGGAAAGGGGGCCATACGAGCAGTACTTC. Protein: CASSLERGPYEQYF.

This clonotype was seen only a few times. The chain recombines TRBV20-1 with TRBJ2-2, with a tentative D call TRBD2 (5 bases). This CDR3 region has 13 residues. The ends were cut back, 3 bases at V and 2 bases at J, with 7 bases in the middle. Germline V gene sequence: CDR1 DFQATT, CDR2 SNEGSKA (reference sequence). CDR3 loop: CSASGINTGELFF. CDR3 DNA sequence: TGCAGTGCTAGCGGGATCAACACCGGGGAGCTGTTTTTT.

The V gene is TRBV3-1, the J gene TRBJ2-5; a possible D gene is TRBD1 (6 bases). Germline CDR1 reads LGHDT; CDR2 reads YNNKEL (reference sequence). The V end was cut by 1 base, the J end by 1 base, with 19 bases between. The CDR3 extends over 18 amino acids. CDR3 in DNA: TGTGCCAGCAGCCAAGTCAGGGGCCAGAACTCGATCCAAGAGACCCAGTACTTC. It codes for CASSQVRGQNSIQETQYF.

The chain uses TRBV10-2 and TRBJ1-3; D remains ambiguous. The CDR3 has 13 residues. Trimming took 3 bases from V and 0 from J, leaving 3 bases between them. CDR1 is WSHSY, CDR2 SAAADI, per germline. CDR3 sequence reads: CASSDLSGNTIYF. The CDR3 DNA sequence: TGCGCCAGCAGTGATCTCTCTGGAAACACCATATATTTT.

The table lists this clonotype with many counts. The chain joins TRBV7-8 to TRBJ1-5; a possible D gene is TRBD1 (6 bases). The CDR3 is made up of 17 amino acids. V was pared by 5 bases and J by 1 base, with 18 bases between. Germline V gene data show CDR1 as SGHVS and CDR2 as FQNEAQ. The CDR3: CASSLGRGAVSNQPQHF. In DNA form, the CDR3 reads TGTGCCAGCAGCCTGGGACGGGGGGCTGTAAGCAATCAGCCCCAGCATTTT.

The chain is built from TRBV27 and TRBJ2-7, with D possibly called TRBD1 or TRBD2 (5 bases each). Germline CDR1 and CDR2: MNHEY and SMNVEV (reference sequence). This CDR3 region has 16 residues. The V gene lost 6 bases and the J gene lost 3 bases, with 21 bases spanning the gap. DNA for the CDR3: TGTGCCAGCAGCCCGGGACGGAGTCCCCGGCTCTACGAGCAGTACTTC. Its translation: CASSPGRSPRLYEQYF.

This clonotype has more than one count but fewer than ten. This chain connects TRBV14 to TRBJ2-1; TRBD2 aligns across 14 bases. V trimming: 5 bases; J trimming: 10 bases; junction bases outside the gene matches: 4. The germline V gene has CDR1 SGHDN and CDR2 FVKESK. The CDR3 runs 14 residues. CDR3 sequence reads: CASSSGLAGAEQFF. The CDR3 DNA follows: TGTGCCAGCAGCTCGGGACTAGCGGGAGCGGAGCAGTTCTTC.

The chain joins TRBV20-1 to TRBJ1-6, with D hard to call. The CDR3 extends over 16 amino acids. Trimming pared 2 bases from V and 6 bases from J, leaving 17 bases between. The V gene's germline CDR1 is DFQATT and CDR2 SNEGSKA (reference sequence). The CDR3 DNA reads as TGCAGTGCTAGAACCCGGACGGCGGGAACTAATTCACCCCTCCACTTT. Translation: CSARTRTAGTNSPLHF.

This clonotype was picked up a small number of times. This chain links TRBV19 with TRBJ2-2; D gene ambiguous. Germline V gene sequence: CDR1 LNHDA, CDR2 SQIVND (reference sequence). There are 13 residues in the CDR3. V lost 4 bases, J lost 4 bases, and 7 bases lay in between. CDR3 DNA sequence: TGTGCCAGTAGTAAGGACGTCACCGGGGAGCTGTTTTTT. This encodes CASSKDVTGELFF.

This clonotype was seen ten or more times. The J gene is TRBJ2-1, the V gene TRBV4-1; the match to TRBD2 covers 9 bases. Trimming cost V 4 bases and J 6 bases; bases outside gene matches: 7. Germline CDR1 MGHRA, CDR2 YSYEKL. The CDR3 runs 15 residues. CDR3 region: CASSPREGRVNEQFF. The DNA for the CDR3 is TGCGCCAGCAGCCCGCGGGAGGGCCGGGTCAATGAGCAGTTCTTC.

CDR3 in amino acids: CASSRDSLYQETQYF. CDR3 sequence (DNA): TGTGCCAGCAGCCGGGACTCTTTGTACCAAGAGACCCAGTACTTC. The rearrangement joins TRBV11-2 to TRBJ2-5, with D possibly TRBD2 on 6 matching bases. CDR3 length equals 15 residues. The germline V and J ends were trimmed by 5 bases and 0 bases, with 13 bases remaining between them. Germline CDR1 reads SGHAT; CDR2 reads FQNNGV.

The V gene is TRBV19, the J gene TRBJ2-2; D remains ambiguous. The length of the CDR3 is 15 residues. The germline gives CDR1 LNHDA, CDR2 SQIVND (reference sequence). The V end was cut by 5 bases, the J end by 1 base, with 11 bases between. DNA of the CDR3: TGTGCCAGTAGTCGTTCGGAGTGGAACACCGGGGAGCTGTTTTTT. Residues: CASSRSEWNTGELFF.

This clonotype came up many times. This chain joins TRBV21-1 and TRBJ1-5; the D call TRBD1 from the table was never checked on the DNA. TRBV21-1 constitutes a pseudogene. The CDR3 sequence is 16 residues long. The CDR3 sequence: CASSKSGTDRDQPQHF. CDR3 nucleotides: TGTGCCAGCAGCAAAAGCGGAACAGACCGGGATCAGCCCCAGCATTTT.

This clonotype turned up a few times. The gene calls are TRBV29-1 and TRBJ2-2; 9 nucleotides align to TRBD2. Germline V gene lookup returns CDR1 SQVTM and CDR2 ANQGSEA. The CDR3 totals 15 residues. Trimming removed 1 base from V and 7 bases from J; junction bases left unmatched: 7. The CDR3 loop reads CSVEGLAGVVGELFF. The CDR3 coding sequence is TGCAGCGTTGAAGGGTTAGCGGGAGTCGTCGGGGAGCTGTTTTTT.

The CDR3, as DNA: TGTGCCAGCAGCTTTCTAGCGGGAGGTGGTAATGAGCAGTTCTTC. This codes for CASSFLAGGGNEQFF. The genes are TRBV5-4 and TRBJ2-1; 11 bases align to TRBD2. The germline CDR1 and CDR2 sequences are SGHNT and YYREEE (reference sequence). The CDR3 covers 15 residues. J was trimmed by 7 bases and V by 2 bases; bases with no gene match: 5.

The CDR3 coding sequence is TGTGCCAGCAGTGAACGACGCCGAAGCACAGATACGCAGTATTTT. Translated: CASSERRRSTDTQYF. V usage is TRBV6-1 and J usage is TRBJ2-3; unclear D gene. Germline V lookup: CDR1 MNHNS, CDR2 SASEGT. The CDR3 covers 15 residues. V was pared by 2 bases and J by 0 bases, with 9 bases between.

This clonotype has only a few counts. The genes are TRBV12-3 or TRBV12-4 and TRBJ2-3, with no clear D. Trimming removed 2 bases from V and 1 base from J, with 10 bases in between. The CDR3 totals 15 residues. The CDR3 is CASSLRLVGTDTQYF. In DNA form, the CDR3 reads TGTGCCAGCAGTTTAAGGCTAGTTGGCACAGATACGCAGTATTTT.

This clonotype was recorded many times. This chain links TRBV7-9 with TRBJ2-1; D uncertain. Germline CDR1 reads SEHNR; CDR2 reads FQNEAQ (reference sequence). CDR3 size: 13 residues. V was pared by 1 base and J by 10 bases, with 11 bases between. CDR3: CASSLVPQLEQFF. The CDR3 region has the DNA TGTGCCAGCAGCTTAGTACCTCAGTTGGAGCAGTTCTTC.

This clonotype has ten or more counts. The V gene is TRBV7-9, the J gene TRBJ2-7, with a weak D call TRBD2 (6 bases). In germline, CDR1 is SEHNR, CDR2 FQNEAQ (reference sequence). The ends were cut back, 1 base at V and 0 bases at J, with 10 bases in the middle. This CDR3 region has 15 residues. This chain's CDR3 is CASSLVPGASYEQYF. The DNA for the CDR3 is TGTGCCAGCAGCTTAGTCCCGGGAGCCTCCTACGAGCAGTACTTC.

Many counts were recorded for this clonotype. The V gene is TRBV7-6, the J gene TRBJ2-1, with 7 bases that match TRBD1. CDR1 SGHVS and CDR2 FNYEAQ come from the germline V gene. CDR3 size: 15 residues. V lost 3 bases and J lost 2; bases outside the gene matches: 4. DNA for the CDR3: TGTGCCAGCAGCTTCCGGGACAGTACCTACAATGAGCAGTTCTTC. Encoded protein: CASSFRDSTYNEQFF. Drawing the rest from reference TRBV7-6 and TRBJ2-1, the complete variable domain is GAGVSQSPRYKVTKRGQDVALRCDPISGHVSLYWYRQALGQGPEFLTYFNYEAQQDKSGLPNDRFSAERPEGSISTLTIQRTEQRDSAMYRCASSFRDSTYNEQFFGPGTRLTVL.

This clonotype was recorded many times. The V call is TRBV7-8, the J call TRBJ2-3, with TRBD2 matching over 13 bases. The CDR3 spans 17 residues. Per germline, CDR1 SGHVS and CDR2 FQNEAQ. The J segment lost 5 bases and the V segment lost 4 bases, leaving 9 bases of the junction unmatched. The CDR3: CASSSTSGRAPRDTQYF. CDR3 in DNA: TGTGCCAGCAGCTCCACTAGCGGGAGGGCCCCCCGAGATACGCAGTATTTT.

The V and J genes are TRBV9 and TRBJ2-1; 8 nucleotides agree with TRBD1. Trimming at V came to 0 bases and at J to 1 base, leaving 6 bases not matched to a gene. From germline, CDR1 is SGDLS and CDR2 YYNGEE. The CDR3 is made up of 17 amino acids. Written as DNA, the CDR3 is TGTGCCAGCAGCGTAGCCCGGACAGGGCAATCCTACAATGAGCAGTTCTTC. This gives the protein CASSVARTGQSYNEQFF.

Ten or more counts support this clonotype. The V call is TRBV27, the J call TRBJ2-1, with 11 bases matching TRBD2. After removal of 3 bases from V and 5 bases from J, the junction contained 3 bases not matched to a gene. The germline V gene encodes CDR1 MNHEY and CDR2 SMNVEV (reference sequence). This CDR3 region has 15 residues. The CDR3 is CASSFSGRANNEQFF. In DNA, the CDR3 is TGTGCCAGCAGTTTTAGCGGGAGGGCGAACAATGAGCAGTTCTTC.

This clonotype occurred many times. The limits of the CDR3 on the DNA are not certain, so only TCRdb's listed CDR3 is given. The chain uses TRBV12-2 and TRBJ1-4; the table assigns TRBD1, which was not confirmed against the DNA. TRBV12-2 is noted as a pseudogene. The CDR3 is 16 residues long, counting both termini. The CDR3 is CASRLGVGTGSEKLFF.

This clonotype was counted at least ten times. The chain uses TRBV7-2 and TRBJ2-1; TRBD2 is a possible D gene (5 bases). The ends were cut back, 6 bases at V and 0 bases at J, with 12 bases in the middle. The CDR3 runs 15 residues. CDR1 and CDR2 from the germline V gene are SGHTA and FQGNSA. This CDR3 is CASSPERSSYNEQFF. The CDR3 DNA reads TGTGCCAGCAGTCCCGAGCGGAGCTCCTACAATGAGCAGTTCTTC.

The chain carries TRBV12-3 or TRBV12-4 and TRBJ2-7; TRBD2 aligns across 7 bases. CDR3 length: 13 amino acids. Trimming at V came to 4 bases and at J to 6 bases, leaving 6 bases not matched to a gene. Here the CDR3 DNA reads TGTGCCAGCAGTTGGGGACTACGAGGCGAGCAGTACTTC. Its protein is CASSWGLRGEQYF.